The TCR beta chain described here comes from a study of regulatory T cells in long-lasting Graves disease. As for the study in general: Patients newly diagnosed with Graves' had been on antithyroid drugs for under 3 months. Study-level points and caveats: Persistent disease was associated with favored TRBV28 usage and with favored use of TRBJ1-2 and TRBJ2-5. Persistent patients shared more public clonotypes (approximately 2,800) than new patients (about 1,000).

This clonotype was recorded at least ten times. Its target is not known. Sample time point: newly diagnosed GD, antithyroid drugs for less than 3 months. TCR sequences were obtained from RNA taken from PBMCs. HTBI primers from iRepertoire and Arm-PCR of CDR3 regions yielded the TCR beta libraries. One entry per CDR3 protein, called by TCRdb with MiXCR from the multiplex PCR reads. The table shows about 560,000 distinct CDR3 sequences, with around 15% occurring only once. The CDR3 spans 12 residues. J was trimmed by 15 bases and V by 1 base; bases with no gene match: 5. Germline CDR1 and CDR2: SGHTA and FQGTGA. This same sample was also taken into another study, of T cells in Graves' hyperthyroidism and ophthalmopathy. In that study: Researchers ran a first-round RT-PCR on the TCR CDR3 using the HTBI primer set.

This specimen was peripheral blood mononuclear cells (PBMCs), taken at new diagnosis, from a patient treated with antithyroid drugs. The chain employs TRBV7-3 and TRBJ2-1, with 8 bases lining up with TRBD1. The source is a man aged 18-30 years with Graves disease. CDR3 sequence reads: CASSLMSGGLFF. In DNA, the CDR3 is TGTGCCAGCAGCTTAATGTCAGGGGGCTTGTTCTTC.